The 8 T cell receptor beta chains below all came from one sample that was sequenced in a study of cytomegalovirus exposure and HLA in healthy donors. PCR amplification relied on 60 Vbeta primers (plus 13 Jbeta primers). Profiling relied on immunoSEQ multiplex PCR, and the TCRdb table lists in-frame clones only, not all of them. The sample shows about 130,000 clones, roughly 80% of them seen only once. The specimen sequenced was PBMCs. These receptors were taken from a girl between 2 and 10 years old in good health and CMV-seronegative.

The CDR3: CASSPGSGLAGPNTGELFF. The CDR3 region has the DNA TGTGCCAGCAGTCCAGGTAGCGGACTAGCGGGGCCAAACACCGGGGAGCTGTTTTTT. The chain joins TRBV7-9 to TRBJ2-2, with TRBD2 identical over 12 bases. After removal of 6 bases from V and 2 bases from J, the junction contained 13 bases not matched to a gene. This CDR3 contains 19 residues. From germline, CDR1 is SEHNR and CDR2 FQNEAQ (reference sequence).

The rearrangement joins TRBV7-2 to TRBJ2-7, with TRBD1 matching over 8 bases. The V segment lost 3 bases and the J segment 3 bases; nucleotides outside the gene matches: 4. This CDR3 has 14 amino acids. CDR1 is SGHTA, CDR2 FQGNSA, per germline. The DNA for the CDR3 is TGTGCCAGCAGCTTTGGACAGGGTGACTACGAGCAGTACTTC. Translating it yields CASSFGQGDYEQYF.

The gene calls are TRBV28 and TRBJ1-5; 7 bases line up with TRBD1. Per the germline V gene, CDR1 is MDHEN and CDR2 is SYDVKM. This CDR3 region has 14 residues. V lost 6 bases, J lost 6 bases, and 8 bases stayed unmatched. The CDR3 DNA is TGTGCCAGCAGAGAGACAGGGAACCCTCAGCCCCAGCATTTT. Encoded protein: CASRETGNPQPQHF.

V and J are TRBV7-9 and TRBJ1-1, with 9 nucleotides matching TRBD1. This CDR3 has 14 residues. V lost 3 bases, J lost 2 bases, and 1 base stayed unmatched. Germline lookup yields CDR1 SEHNR and CDR2 FQNEAQ (reference sequence). CDR3: CASSLTGGNTEAFF. The CDR3 DNA reads as TGTGCCAGCAGCTTGACAGGGGGTAACACTGAAGCTTTCTTT.

The V call is TRBV13, the J call TRBJ2-7; no firm D call. This CDR3 has 15 residues. The germline CDR1 and CDR2 sequences are PRHDT and FYEKMQ (reference sequence). Deletions cut 0 bases from V and 0 bases from J, with 9 bases between. CDR3 in DNA: TGTGCCAGCAGCTTAGGACTCCTGAGCTCCTACGAGCAGTACTTC. This translates into CASSLGLLSSYEQYF.

The V gene is TRBV30, the J gene TRBJ2-1, with D tentatively TRBD2 (6 bases). With 3 bases removed from V and 7 bases from J, the gap between germline ends came to 16 bases. The CDR3 extends over 14 amino acids. Germline lookup yields CDR1 GTSNPN and CDR2 SVGIG (reference sequence). As DNA, the CDR3 is TGTGCCTGGAGCCTTAAGCGGGCGTGGAATGAGCAGTTCTTC. It encodes CAWSLKRAWNEQFF.

As for this clone: One end of the junction fails to match germline, which may point to a read error. The same CDR3 can be traced to other DNA sequences in this sample. This chain joins TRBV2 and TRBJ2-7, with D maybe TRBD2 (5 bases). CDR3 length: 12 residues. Germline CDR1 and CDR2: SNHLY and FYNNEI. The CDR3, as DNA: TGCGCCATCATTCGAGGGTCCTACGAGCAGTACTTC. It specifies CAIIRGSYEQYF.

The count of this clone is one. The rearrangement links TRBV5-1 to TRBJ1-1, with a tentative D call TRBD1 (5 bases). Trimming removed 5 bases from V and 1 base from J, with 12 bases in between. Germline V lookup: CDR1 SGHRS, CDR2 YFSETQ. This CDR3 has 14 amino acids. The CDR3 bases are TGCGCCAGCAGACCAGGGCTGCGGAACACTGAAGCTTTCTTT. Translation: CASRPGLRNTEAFF.